These 24 T cell receptor beta chains share one sample of origin, sequenced in a study of T cells expressing NK-cell markers. TCRdb re-called the 5' RACE reads and catalogs CDR3 proteins one per entry, DNA excluded. The sample table includes about 460,000 distinct CDR3 sequences. Sequences were obtained from blood T cells: a sorted CD56 or NKG2C T cell subset, CD4+ or CD8+ T cells, or bulk PBMC T cells (not recorded which). The receptors shown here come from a woman aged 50 to 60 in good health.

The rearrangement links TRBV27 to TRBJ1-1; lacking DNA, the TRBD1 call made by TCRdb goes unchecked. The CDR3 has 15 residues. Germline V gene lookup returns CDR1 MNHEY and CDR2 SMNVEV (reference sequence). The CDR3 here is CASSWNPTVSTEAFF.

The chain carries TRBV18 and TRBJ1-1. This CDR3 comprises 13 residues. Germline V CDR1 and CDR2: KGHSH, LQKENI. CDR3 protein: CASSPTELSEAFF.

The rearrangement uses TRBV4-2 and TRBJ2-2; TCRdb reports TRBD1, a call that lacks DNA to check it against. This CDR3 is 14 amino acids long. The germline V gene has CDR1 LGHNA and CDR2 YNFKEQ. Here the CDR3 reads CASSQPGQMRELFF.

The chain links TRBV2 to TRBJ1-5; TCRdb calls TRBD1, which cannot be checked without DNA. This CDR3 comprises 15 residues. Germline CDR1 SNHLY, CDR2 FYNNEI. CDR3 sequence: CASSKQGMGNQPQHF.

The chain recombines TRBV20-1 with TRBJ2-3; TCRdb picks TRBD1, but there is no DNA to check that call. Looked up from germline, CDR1 is DFQATT and CDR2 is SNEGSKA (reference sequence). This CDR3 spans 14 amino acids. The CDR3 loop is CSATRDQSTDTQYF.

The V call is TRBV9, the J call TRBJ1-3. The CDR3 is made up of 19 amino acids. Germline lookup yields CDR1 SGDLS and CDR2 YYNGEE. The CDR3 spells CASSVDHRRVTNSGNTIYF.

The chain employs TRBV5-4 and TRBJ2-7; the D call of TRBD2 rests on TCRdb alone, since no DNA is present to check it. The CDR3 consists of 15 residues. In germline, CDR1 is SGHNT, CDR2 YYREEE (reference sequence). The CDR3 sequence is CASSSQLAGGYEQYF.

The chain carries TRBV6-1 and TRBJ2-1; without DNA, the TCRdb call of TRBD2 cannot be checked. Germline CDR1 MNHNS, CDR2 SASEGT. This CDR3 is 16 amino acids long. CDR3: CASSALAGGGSDEQFF.

This rearrangement joins TRBV3-1 to TRBJ1-4; TCRdb selects TRBD1, and the lack of DNA leaves this call unchecked. The germline V gene encodes CDR1 LGHDT and CDR2 YNNKEL (reference sequence). This CDR3 comprises 16 residues. CDR3 sequence: CASSQDPGQGWEKLFF.

The rearrangement links TRBV6-1 to TRBJ2-1; checking the TCRdb D call of TRBD1 is not possible without DNA. The germline CDR1 and CDR2 sequences are MNHNS and SASEGT. The CDR3 extends over 17 amino acids. The CDR3 reads CASRRTVGQGVYNEQFF.

This chain joins TRBV3-1 and TRBJ2-3; TCRdb's D gene call, TRBD2, goes unchecked for lack of DNA. This CDR3 comprises 16 residues. Germline V gene sequence: CDR1 LGHDT, CDR2 YNNKEL (reference sequence). CDR3 sequence reads: CASSRLHSLRTDTQYF.

The J gene is TRBJ2-5, the V gene TRBV5-1; TCRdb's assignment of TRBD1 cannot be checked, as there is no DNA. This CDR3 has 14 amino acids. Germline lookup yields CDR1 SGHRS and CDR2 YFSETQ. The CDR3 protein is CASSRTGIRETQYF. Full variable domain (missing parts from reference TRBV5-1 and TRBJ2-5): KAGVTQTPRYLIKTRGQQVTLSCSPISGHRSVSWYQQTPGQGLQFLFEYFSETQRNKGNFPGRFSGRQFSNSRSEMNVSTLELGDSALYLCASSRTGIRETQYFGPGTRLLVL.

V is TRBV5-1 and J is TRBJ2-2; TCRdb outputs TRBD2, but without DNA this stays unchecked. CDR3 length equals 16 residues. Germline values: CDR1 SGHRS, CDR2 YFSETQ. The chain's CDR3 is CASSLRLAKNTGELFF.

The chain is built from TRBV5-1 and TRBJ1-2; the D gene TCRdb calls, TRBD1, cannot be checked with no DNA. The germline V gene encodes CDR1 SGHRS and CDR2 YFSETQ. This CDR3 has 14 amino acids. CDR3 protein: CASSLLRGQNGYTF.

The chain couples TRBV5-5 to TRBJ2-1; the D call from TCRdb, TRBD1, cannot be confirmed without DNA. The CDR3 sequence is 15 residues long. In germline, CDR1 is SGHKS, CDR2 YYEKEE (reference sequence). The chain's CDR3 is CASSPLQGAYNEQFF.

The rearrangement joins TRBV10-3 to TRBJ2-3. CDR1 is ENHRY and CDR2 is SYGVKD in the germline V gene. The CDR3 runs to 12 residues. The CDR3 spells CAIRPSRDTQYF.

V and J are TRBV12-5 and TRBJ1-6; TCRdb outputs TRBD1, but without DNA this stays unchecked. The CDR3 runs to 11 residues. Germline lookup yields CDR1 LGHNT and CDR2 FRNRAP. The CDR3: CASARDSPLHF.

The genes are TRBV6-5 and TRBJ1-1; TCRdb selects TRBD1, and the lack of DNA leaves this call unchecked. Per the germline V gene, CDR1 is MNHEY and CDR2 is SVGAGI. This CDR3 comprises 16 residues. This chain's CDR3 is CASSQYSGQALAEAFF.

This chain joins TRBV20-1 and TRBJ2-5; TCRdb outputs TRBD1, but without DNA this stays unchecked. This CDR3 contains 14 residues. CDR1 is DFQATT and CDR2 is SNEGSKA in the germline V gene (reference sequence). CDR3 loop: CSARLRTDQETQYF.

CDR3 loop: CASSGGMAGEAFF. The chain couples TRBV11-3 to TRBJ1-1. Germline values: CDR1 SGHNT, CDR2 YENEEA. The CDR3 extends over 13 amino acids.

V and J are TRBV6-1 and TRBJ2-5. The CDR3 covers 13 residues. Germline V gives CDR1 MNHNS, CDR2 SASEGT. The CDR3 here is CASSEVTKRTQYF.

The rearrangement joins TRBV18 to TRBJ2-1; TCRdb calls TRBD2, which cannot be checked without DNA. From germline, CDR1 is KGHSH and CDR2 LQKENI. This CDR3 region has 16 residues. The CDR3 spells CASSSTSAPNYNEQFF.

This chain uses TRBV4-1 with TRBJ2-2; TCRdb picks TRBD1, but there is no DNA to check that call. This CDR3 has 18 residues. Germline loops: CDR1 MGHRA, CDR2 YSYEKL. CDR3 sequence: CASSRLWGQGGNTGELFF.

J is TRBJ1-1 and V is TRBV24-1; TCRdb calls TRBD1, which cannot be checked without DNA. The germline V gene encodes CDR1 KGHDR and CDR2 SFDVKD. This CDR3 comprises 12 residues. CDR3 in amino acids: CATSDGPREAFF.